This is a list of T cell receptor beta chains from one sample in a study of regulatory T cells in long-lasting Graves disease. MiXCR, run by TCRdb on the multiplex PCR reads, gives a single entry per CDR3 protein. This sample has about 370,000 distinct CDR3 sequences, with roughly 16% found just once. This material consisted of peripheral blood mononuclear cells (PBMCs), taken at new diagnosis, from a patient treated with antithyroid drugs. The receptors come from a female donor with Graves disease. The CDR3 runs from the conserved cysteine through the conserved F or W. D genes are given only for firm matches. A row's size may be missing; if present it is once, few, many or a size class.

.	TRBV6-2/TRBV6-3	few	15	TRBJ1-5	CASSPGIEFLKPQHF	TGTGCCAGCAGTCCGGGAATAGAGTTTCTTAAGCCCCAGCATTTT
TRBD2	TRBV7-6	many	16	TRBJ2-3	CASSLEETSDTDTQYF	TGTGCCAGCAGCTTAGAAGAGACTAGCGACACAGATACGCAGTATTTT
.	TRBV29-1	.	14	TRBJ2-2	CSVRVTVNTGELFF	TGCAGCGTTAGGGTAACAGTCAACACCGGGGAGCTGTTTTTT
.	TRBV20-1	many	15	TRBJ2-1	CSARGAGMSYNEQFF	TGCAGTGCTAGAGGGGCCGGAATGTCCTACAATGAGCAGTTCTTC
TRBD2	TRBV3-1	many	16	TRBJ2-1	CASSQTSGRFYNEQFF	TGTGCCAGCAGCCAAACTAGCGGGAGGTTCTACAATGAGCAGTTCTTC
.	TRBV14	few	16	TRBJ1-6	CASSQFRLRDNSPLHF	TGTGCCAGCAGCCAATTCCGACTGAGAGATAATTCACCCCTCCACTTT
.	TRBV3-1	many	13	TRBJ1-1	CASSHTTDTEAFF	TGTGCCAGCAGCCACACTACGGACACTGAAGCTTTCTTT
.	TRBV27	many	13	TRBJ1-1	CASSSGTSTEAFF	TGTGCCAGCAGTTCTGGGACTTCAACTGAAGCTTTCTTT
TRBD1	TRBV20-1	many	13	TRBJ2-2	CSAQGVYTGELFF	TGCAGTGCCCAGGGGGTGTACACCGGGGAGCTGTTTTTT
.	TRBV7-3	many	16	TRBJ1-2	CASSLLVTADNYGYTF	TGTGCCAGCAGCTTATTGGTGACAGCTGATAACTATGGCTACACCTTC
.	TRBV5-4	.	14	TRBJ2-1	CASSLGATYNEQFF	TGTGCCAGCAGCTTGGGTGCTACGTACAATGAGCAGTTCTTC
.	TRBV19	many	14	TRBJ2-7	CASSMGSDNYEQYF	TGTGCCAGTAGTATGGGGAGCGATAATTACGAGCAGTACTTC
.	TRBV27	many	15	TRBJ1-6	CASTPGHRGSSPLHF	TGTGCCAGCACTCCGGGACACCGGGGGAGTTCACCCCTCCACTTT
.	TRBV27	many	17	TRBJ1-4	CASSPHISKPTNEKLFF	TGTGCCAGCAGTCCCCACATATCAAAGCCAACTAATGAAAAACTGTTTTTT
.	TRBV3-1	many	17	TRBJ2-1	CASSQDYAGSSYNEQFF	TGTGCCAGCAGCCAAGATTATGCAGGGAGCTCCTACAATGAGCAGTTCTTC
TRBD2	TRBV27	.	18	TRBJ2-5	CASSLSTLAGKGKETQYF	TGTGCCAGCAGTTTATCTACACTAGCGGGAAAGGGAAAAGAGACCCAGTACTTC
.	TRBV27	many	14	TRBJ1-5	CASSFTGANQPQHF	TGTGCCAGCAGTTTCACAGGAGCAAATCAGCCCCAGCATTTT
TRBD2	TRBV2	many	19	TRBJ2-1	CASSATFGTSGGKHNEQFF	TGTGCCAGCAGTGCCACCTTCGGGACTAGCGGGGGGAAACACAATGAGCAGTTCTTC
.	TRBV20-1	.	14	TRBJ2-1	CSASTGLPYNEQFF	TGCAGTGCTAGTACGGGGTTACCCTACAATGAGCAGTTCTTC
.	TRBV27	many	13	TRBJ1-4	CASSLSLDEKLFF	TGTGCCAGCAGCCTATCACTGGACGAAAAACTGTTTTTT
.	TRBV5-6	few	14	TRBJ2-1	CASSFGPASNEQFF	TGTGCCAGCAGCTTCGGACCTGCCAGCAATGAGCAGTTCTTC
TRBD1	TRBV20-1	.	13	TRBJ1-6	CSAKGGQNSPLHF	TGCAGTGCTAAAGGGGGACAGAATTCACCCCTCCACTTT
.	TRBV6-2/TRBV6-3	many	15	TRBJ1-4	CASSESVATNEKLFF	TGTGCCAGCAGTGAATCTGTGGCAACTAATGAAAAACTGTTTTTT
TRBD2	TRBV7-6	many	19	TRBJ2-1	CASSARGTSGSRSYNEQFF	TGTGCCAGCAGCGCCCGGGGGACTAGCGGGAGTCGTTCCTACAATGAGCAGTTCTTC
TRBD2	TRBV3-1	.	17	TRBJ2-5	CASSLLGTSGRGETQYF	TGTGCCAGCAGCCTACTCGGGACTAGCGGGAGAGGGGAGACCCAGTACTTC
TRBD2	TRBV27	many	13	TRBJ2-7	CASERLAAYEQYF	TGTGCCAGCGAGAGACTAGCCGCCTACGAGCAGTACTTC
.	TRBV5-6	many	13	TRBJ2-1	CASSLEASDEQFF	TGTGCCAGCAGCTTGGAGGCTAGCGATGAGCAGTTCTTC
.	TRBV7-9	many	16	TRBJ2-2	CASSPIRRSNTGELFF	TGTGCCAGCAGCCCTATAAGAAGGAGCAACACCGGGGAGCTGTTTTTT
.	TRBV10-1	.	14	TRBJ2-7	CASSRTGSSYEQYF	TGCGCCAGCAGCCGGACGGGTAGCTCCTACGAGCAGTACTTC
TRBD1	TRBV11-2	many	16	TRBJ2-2	CASSSNRGQGAGELFF	TGTGCCAGCAGCTCCAATCGTGGGCAGGGGGCCGGGGAGCTGTTTTTT
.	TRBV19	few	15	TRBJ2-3	CASEPGPQKPDTQYF	TGTGCCAGTGAACCGGGACCCCAGAAGCCAGATACGCAGTATTTT
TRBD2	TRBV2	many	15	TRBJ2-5	CASSVKAGAQETQYF	TGTGCCAGCAGTGTAAAAGCGGGAGCTCAGGAGACCCAGTACTTC
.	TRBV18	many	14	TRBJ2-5	CASSPQRGAETQYF	TGTGCCAGCTCACCACAGAGGGGAGCAGAGACCCAGTACTTC
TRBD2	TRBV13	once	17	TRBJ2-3	CASSVGLPGLRTDTQYF	TGTGCCAGCAGCGTCGGCCTACCGGGACTACGCACAGATACGCAGTATTTT
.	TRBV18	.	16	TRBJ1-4	CASSPTTTVTNEKLFF	TGTGCCAGCTCACCAACGACGACAGTAACTAATGAAAAACTGTTTTTT
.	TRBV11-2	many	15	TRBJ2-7	CASSLVRWATYEQYF	TGTGCCAGCAGCTTAGTACGCTGGGCTACCTACGAGCAGTACTTC
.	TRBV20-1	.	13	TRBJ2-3	CSAGPSGTDTQYF	TGCAGTGCTGGGCCTAGCGGCACAGATACGCAGTATTTT
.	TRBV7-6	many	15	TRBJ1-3	CASSLGRITGNTIYF	TGTGCCAGCAGCTTAGGCAGGATCACTGGAAACACCATATATTTT
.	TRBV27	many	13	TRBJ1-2	CASSLRGGLGYTF	TGTGCCAGCAGTTTGAGGGGAGGGTTAGGCTACACCTTC
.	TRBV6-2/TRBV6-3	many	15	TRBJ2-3	CASREFGGRADTQYF	TGTGCCAGCAGGGAGTTCGGGGGGCGTGCAGATACGCAGTATTTT
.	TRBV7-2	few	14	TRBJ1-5	CASSWNPSGQPQHF	TGTGCCAGCAGCTGGAACCCCTCTGGTCAGCCCCAGCATTTT
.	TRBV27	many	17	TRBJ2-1	CASSLNGVTGSYNEQFF	TGTGCCAGCAGTTTAAATGGTGTGACGGGCTCCTACAATGAGCAGTTCTTC
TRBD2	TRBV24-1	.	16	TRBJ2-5	CATSDSGTSYEETQYF	TGTGCCACCAGTGACTCAGGGACTAGTTATGAAGAGACCCAGTACTTC
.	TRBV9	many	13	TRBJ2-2	CASSVVGTGELFF	TGTGCCAGCAGCGTAGTAGGGACCGGGGAGCTGTTTTTT
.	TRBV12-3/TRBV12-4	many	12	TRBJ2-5	CASRGDPETQYF	TGTGCCAGCAGGGGGGACCCAGAGACCCAGTACTTC
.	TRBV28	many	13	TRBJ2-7	CASNPGIVDEQYF	TGTGCCAGCAACCCTGGAATCGTCGACGAGCAGTACTTC
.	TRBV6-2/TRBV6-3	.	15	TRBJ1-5	CASSYSTPYGQPQHF	TGTGCCAGCAGTTACTCGACCCCTTACGGTCAGCCCCAGCATTTT
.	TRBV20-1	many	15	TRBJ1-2	CSASPNQIISDGYTF	TGCAGTGCTAGCCCGAACCAGATAATCTCGGATGGCTACACCTTC
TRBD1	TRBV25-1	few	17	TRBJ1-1	CASSEGTGSSVNTEAFF	TGTGCCAGCAGTGAAGGGACAGGATCATCGGTGAACACTGAAGCTTTCTTT
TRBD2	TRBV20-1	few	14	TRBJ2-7	CSAREGSGEGEQYF	TGCAGTGCTAGAGAAGGGAGTGGGGAGGGCGAGCAGTACTTC
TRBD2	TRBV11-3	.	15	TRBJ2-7	CASSFGLAGVLEQYF	TGTGCCAGCAGCTTCGGACTAGCGGGAGTCCTCGAGCAGTACTTC
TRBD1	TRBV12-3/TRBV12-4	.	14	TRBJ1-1	CASRPSGQGTEAFF	TGTGCCAGCAGACCCTCGGGACAGGGCACTGAAGCTTTCTTT
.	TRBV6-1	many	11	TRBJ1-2	CASSPGDGYTF	TGTGCCAGCTCACCAGGGGATGGCTACACCTTC
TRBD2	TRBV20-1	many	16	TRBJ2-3	CSARRLAGGFTDTQYF	TGCAGTGCTAGACGTCTAGCGGGGGGGTTCACAGATACGCAGTATTTT